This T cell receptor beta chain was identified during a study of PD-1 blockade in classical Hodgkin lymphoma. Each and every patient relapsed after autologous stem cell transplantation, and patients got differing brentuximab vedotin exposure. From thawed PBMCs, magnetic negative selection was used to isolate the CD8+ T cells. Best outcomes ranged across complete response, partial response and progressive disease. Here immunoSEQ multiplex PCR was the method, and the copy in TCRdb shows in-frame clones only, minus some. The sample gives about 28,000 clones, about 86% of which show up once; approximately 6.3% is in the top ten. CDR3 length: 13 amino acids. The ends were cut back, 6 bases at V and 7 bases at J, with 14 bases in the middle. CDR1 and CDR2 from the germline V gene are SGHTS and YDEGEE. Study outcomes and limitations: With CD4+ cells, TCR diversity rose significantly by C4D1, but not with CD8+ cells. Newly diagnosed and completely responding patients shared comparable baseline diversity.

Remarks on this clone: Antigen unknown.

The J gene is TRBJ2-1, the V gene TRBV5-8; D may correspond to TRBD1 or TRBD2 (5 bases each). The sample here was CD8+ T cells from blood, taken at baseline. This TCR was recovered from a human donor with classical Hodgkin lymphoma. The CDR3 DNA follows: TGTGCCAGCACCCTCACGGGGCATAATGAGCAGTTCTTC. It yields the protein CASTLTGHNEQFF.